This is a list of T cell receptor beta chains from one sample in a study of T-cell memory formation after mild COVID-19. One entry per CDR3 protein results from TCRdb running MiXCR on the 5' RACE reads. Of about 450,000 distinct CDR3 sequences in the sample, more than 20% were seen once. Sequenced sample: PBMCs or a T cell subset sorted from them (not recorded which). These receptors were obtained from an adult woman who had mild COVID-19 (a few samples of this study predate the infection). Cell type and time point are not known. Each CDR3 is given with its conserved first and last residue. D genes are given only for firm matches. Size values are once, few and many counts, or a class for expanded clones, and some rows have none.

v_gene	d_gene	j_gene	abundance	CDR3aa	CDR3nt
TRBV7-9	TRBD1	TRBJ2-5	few	CASSAGGQGQGVRETQYF	TGTGCCAGCAGCGCAGGTGGCCAGGGACAGGGGGTTCGAGAGACCCAGTACTTC
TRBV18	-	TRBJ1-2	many	CASSPVRDYGYTF	TGTGCCAGCTCACCCGTTCGGGACTATGGCTACACCTTC
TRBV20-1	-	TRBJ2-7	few	CSATFQGSEQYF	TGCAGTGCAACCTTCCAAGGGTCCGAGCAGTACTTC
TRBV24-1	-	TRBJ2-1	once	CATSDFKGPGYNEQFF	TGTGCCACCAGTGATTTTAAGGGGCCTGGGTACAATGAGCAGTTCTTC
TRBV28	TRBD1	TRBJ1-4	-	CASSWTGGDEKLFF	TGTGCCAGCAGTTGGACAGGAGGGGATGAAAAACTGTTTTTT
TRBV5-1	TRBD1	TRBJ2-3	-	CASSLADRGTDTQYF	TGCGCCAGCAGCCTGGCGGACAGGGGGACAGATACGCAGTATTTT
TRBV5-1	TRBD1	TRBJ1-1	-	CASSTGQFNTEAFF	TGCGCCAGCAGCACGGGACAGTTCAACACTGAAGCTTTCTTT
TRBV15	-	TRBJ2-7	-	CATSRVVAGEQYF	TGTGCCACCAGCAGAGTGGTCGCGGGCGAGCAGTACTTC
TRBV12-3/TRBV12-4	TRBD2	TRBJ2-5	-	CPSSLLAGVGETQYF	TGTCCCAGCAGCTTACTAGCGGGAGTCGGGGAGACCCAGTACTTC
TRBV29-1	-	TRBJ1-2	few	CSVARAKNGYTF	TGCAGCGTTGCCAGGGCGAAGAATGGCTACACCTTC
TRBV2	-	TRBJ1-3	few	CASNTGWRNTIYF	TGTGCCAGCAACACAGGGTGGCGAAACACCATATATTTT
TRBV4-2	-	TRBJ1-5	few	CASSQEGGVGNQPQHF	TGTGCCAGCAGCCAAGAGGGGGGGGTAGGGAATCAGCCCCAGCATTTT
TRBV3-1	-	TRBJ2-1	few	CASSQELTAPDEQFF	TGTGCCAGCAGCCAAGAATTAACTGCCCCCGATGAGCAGTTCTTC
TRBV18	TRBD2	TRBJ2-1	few	CASSPSLAGGAYNEQFF	TGTGCCAGCTCACCCTCCCTAGCGGGGGGGGCCTACAATGAGCAGTTCTTC
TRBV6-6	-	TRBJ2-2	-	CASSYGSASTGELFF	TGTGCCAGCAGTTACGGTAGCGCAAGCACCGGGGAGCTGTTTTTT
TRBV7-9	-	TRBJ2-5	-	CASSLGEKDQETQYF	TGTGCCAGCAGCTTAGGGGAGAAGGATCAAGAGACCCAGTACTTC
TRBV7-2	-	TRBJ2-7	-	CASSKNEEQYF	TGTGCCAGCAGCAAGAACGAGGAGCAGTACTTC
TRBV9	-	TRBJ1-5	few	CASSAGGSGSQPQHF	TGTGCCAGCAGCGCGGGAGGGTCGGGGAGTCAGCCCCAGCATTTT
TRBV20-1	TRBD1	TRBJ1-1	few	CSVKSGQGNTEAFF	TGCAGTGTTAAATCGGGACAGGGGAACACTGAAGCTTTCTTT
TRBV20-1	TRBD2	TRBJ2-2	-	CSARETSDSNTGELFF	TGCAGTGCTAGAGAAACTAGCGACTCGAACACCGGGGAGCTGTTTTTT
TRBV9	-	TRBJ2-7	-	CASSVGRGDDEQYF	TGTGCCAGCAGCGTAGGCAGGGGGGACGACGAGCAGTACTTC
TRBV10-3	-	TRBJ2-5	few	CAISDTAGGETQYF	TGTGCCATCAGTGATACGGCGGGTGGAGAGACCCAGTACTTC